What follows describes a single TCR beta chain. Profiled with immunoSEQ multiplex PCR; TCRdb holds only in-frame clones, not every one. The data hold 95,000 or so clones, with over 75% observed a single time. Germline CDR1 MNHEY, CDR2 SVGAGI. The germline V and J ends were trimmed by 6 bases and 9 bases, with 12 bases remaining between them. The CDR3 spans 12 residues. This entry is derived from a study of T cell responses to AZD1222 COVID-19 vaccine. The TCR originated in an adult in good health. The chain employs TRBV6-5 and TRBJ1-5, with D perhaps matching TRBD1 (5 bases). Source: peripheral blood, taken on day 0 of AZD1222 vaccination. The CDR3 spells CASRTIGGPQHF. CDR3 bases: TGTGCCAGCAGGACCATCGGGGGGCCCCAGCATTTT.